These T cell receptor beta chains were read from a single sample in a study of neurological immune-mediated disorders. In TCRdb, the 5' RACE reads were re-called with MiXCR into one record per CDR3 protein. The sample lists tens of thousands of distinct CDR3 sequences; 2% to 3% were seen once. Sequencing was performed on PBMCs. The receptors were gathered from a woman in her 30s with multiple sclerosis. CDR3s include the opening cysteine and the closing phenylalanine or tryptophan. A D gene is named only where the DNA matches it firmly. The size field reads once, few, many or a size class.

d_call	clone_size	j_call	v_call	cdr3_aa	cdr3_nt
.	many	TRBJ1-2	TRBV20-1	CSARVGGIYYGYTF	TGCAGTGCCCGTGTGGGGGGAATATACTATGGCTACACCTTC
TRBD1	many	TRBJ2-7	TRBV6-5	CASRRRDRGVREQYF	TGTGCCAGCCGGAGGCGGGACAGGGGGGTACGCGAGCAGTACTTC
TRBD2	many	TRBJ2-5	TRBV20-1	CSARWPSGGKETQYF	TGCAGTGCTAGATGGCCTAGCGGGGGAAAAGAGACCCAGTACTTC
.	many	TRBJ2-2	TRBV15	CATSAANTGELFF	TGTGCCACCAGCGCAGCGAACACCGGGGAGCTGTTTTTT
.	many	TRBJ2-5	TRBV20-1	CSARDLVETGQETQYF	TGCAGTGCTAGAGATCTTGTGGAGACGGGACAAGAGACCCAGTACTTC
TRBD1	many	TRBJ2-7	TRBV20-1	CSLGDRLTYEQYF	TGCAGTCTCGGGGACAGGTTAACCTACGAGCAGTACTTC
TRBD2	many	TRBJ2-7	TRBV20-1	CSARGSFPSGRKVEDEQYF	TGCAGTGCTAGAGGTTCATTTCCTAGCGGGAGGAAGGTTGAGGACGAGCAGTACTTC
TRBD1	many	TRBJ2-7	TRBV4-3	CASSRLLEGDSSSEQYF	TGCGCCAGCAGCCGATTGCTAGAGGGGGACAGCTCCTCCGAGCAGTACTTC
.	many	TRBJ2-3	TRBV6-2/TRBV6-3	CASSYTTDGQYQNRWGNTDTQYF	TGTGCCAGCAGTTACACTACCGACGGACAGTACCAAAATCGGTGGGGTAACACAGATACGCAGTATTTT
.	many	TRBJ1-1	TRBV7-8	CASSPNPRQASNTEAFF	TGTGCCAGCAGCCCTAACCCTCGACAGGCGTCGAACACTGAAGCTTTCTTT
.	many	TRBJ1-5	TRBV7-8	CASSFNRENQPQHF	TGTGCCAGCAGCTTTAACAGGGAGAATCAGCCCCAGCATTTT
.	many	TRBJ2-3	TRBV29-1	CSAGGDTQYF	TGCAGCGCCGGGGGAGATACGCAGTATTTT
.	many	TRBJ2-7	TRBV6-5	CASSYNAETYEQYF	TGTGCCAGCAGTTATAACGCGGAAACCTACGAGCAGTACTTC
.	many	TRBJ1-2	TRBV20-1	CSARVSLLVHGYTF	TGCAGTGCTAGAGTCTCCCTCCTTGTACATGGCTACACCTTC
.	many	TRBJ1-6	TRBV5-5	CASSLGTEYNSPLHF	TGTGCCAGCAGCTTGGGGACAGAGTATAATTCACCCCTCCACTTT
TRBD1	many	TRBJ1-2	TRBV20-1	CSARDRGGNYGYTF	TGCAGTGCTAGGGACAGGGGAGGTAACTATGGCTACACCTTC
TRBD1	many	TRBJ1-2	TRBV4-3	CASSRGTGLTYGYTF	TGCGCCAGCAGCCGAGGGACAGGGCTCACCTATGGCTACACCTTC
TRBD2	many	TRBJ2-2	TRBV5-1	CASSLETSGSVGELFF	TGCGCCAGCAGCTTGGAGACTAGCGGGAGCGTCGGGGAGCTGTTTTTT
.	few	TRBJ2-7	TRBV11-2	CASTTGVGAYEQYF	TGTGCCAGCACCACTGGGGTGGGAGCCTACGAGCAGTACTTC
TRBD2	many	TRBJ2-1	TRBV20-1	CSARDIERDYNEQFF	TGCAGTGCTAGAGATATCGAGCGGGATTACAATGAGCAGTTCTTC
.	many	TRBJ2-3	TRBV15	CATSRDGSTDTQYF	TGTGCCACCAGCAGAGATGGCAGCACAGATACGCAGTATTTT
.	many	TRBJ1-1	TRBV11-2	CASSLSPKNTEAFF	TGTGCCAGCAGCTTATCGCCGAAGAACACTGAAGCTTTCTTT
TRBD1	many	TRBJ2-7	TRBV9	CASSTRQGLKNEQYF	TGTGCCAGCAGCACCCGACAGGGTCTAAAAAACGAGCAGTACTTC
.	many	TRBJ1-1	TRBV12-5	CASGSRQNTEAFF	TGTGCTAGTGGTTCCCGGCAGAACACTGAAGCTTTCTTT
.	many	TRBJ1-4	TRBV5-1	CASSLGVKLFF	TGCGCCAGCAGCTTGGGTGTAAAACTGTTTTTT
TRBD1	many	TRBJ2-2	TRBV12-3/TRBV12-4	CASRGYRGGELFF	TGTGCCAGCAGAGGTTACAGGGGCGGGGAGCTGTTTTTT
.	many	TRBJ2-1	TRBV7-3	CASSLDLTARGNEQFF	TGTGCCAGCAGCTTGGACCTCACAGCCCGGGGGAATGAGCAGTTCTTC
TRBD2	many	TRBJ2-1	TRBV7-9	CASRPLSSGGYNEQFF	TGTGCCAGCAGACCCCTATCTAGCGGGGGCTACAATGAGCAGTTCTTC
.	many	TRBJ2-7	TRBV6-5	CASRRATSGQWDEQYF	TGTGCCAGCAGGCGCGCCACCTCCGGGCAGTGGGACGAGCAGTACTTC
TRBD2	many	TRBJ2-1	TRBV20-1	CSAREGTSGYNEQFF	TGCAGTGCTAGAGAAGGGACTAGCGGTTACAATGAGCAGTTCTTC
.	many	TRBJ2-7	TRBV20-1	CSAPPEGLYEQYF	TGCAGTGCCCCCCCCGAGGGGCTCTACGAGCAGTACTTC
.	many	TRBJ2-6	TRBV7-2	CASRRAGANVLTF	TGTGCCAGCAGACGGGCGGGGGCCAACGTCCTGACTTTC
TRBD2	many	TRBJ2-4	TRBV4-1	CASSELAGDGNIQYF	TGCGCCAGCAGCGAACTAGCGGGAGATGGAAACATTCAGTACTTC
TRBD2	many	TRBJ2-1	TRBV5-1	CASSLAGVSYNEQFF	TGCGCCAGCAGTTTAGCGGGAGTTTCCTACAATGAGCAGTTCTTC
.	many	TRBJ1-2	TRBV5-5	CASSLDGTPYGYTF	TGTGCCAGCAGCTTGGATGGTACCCCCTATGGCTACACCTTC
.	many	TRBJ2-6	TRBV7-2	CASSSVSGANVLTF	TGTGCCAGCAGCTCGGTCTCTGGGGCCAACGTCCTGACTTTC
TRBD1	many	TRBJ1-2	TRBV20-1	CSAYSTGVGYGYTF	TGCAGTGCTTATTCGACAGGGGTAGGCTATGGCTACACCTTC
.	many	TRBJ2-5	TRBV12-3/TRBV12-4	CASSAPWQETQYF	TGTGCCAGCAGTGCCCCCTGGCAAGAGACCCAGTACTTC
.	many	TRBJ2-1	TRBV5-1	CASSLAVDSYNEQFF	TGCGCCAGCAGCTTGGCCGTTGACTCCTACAATGAGCAGTTCTTC
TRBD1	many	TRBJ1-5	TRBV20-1	CSARDRSNQPQHF	TGCAGTGCTAGGGACAGGAGCAATCAGCCCCAGCATTTT